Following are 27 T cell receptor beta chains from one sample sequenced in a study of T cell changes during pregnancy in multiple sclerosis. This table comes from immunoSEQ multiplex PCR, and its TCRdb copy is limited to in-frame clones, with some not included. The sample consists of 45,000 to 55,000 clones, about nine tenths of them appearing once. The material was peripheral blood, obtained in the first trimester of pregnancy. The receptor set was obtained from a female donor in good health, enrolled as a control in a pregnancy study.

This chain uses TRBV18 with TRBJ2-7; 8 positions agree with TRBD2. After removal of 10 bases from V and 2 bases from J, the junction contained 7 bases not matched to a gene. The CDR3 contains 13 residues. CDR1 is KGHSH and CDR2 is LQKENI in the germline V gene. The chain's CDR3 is CATSGGQTYEQYF. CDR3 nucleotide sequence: TGTGCCACCAGCGGGGGCCAAACCTACGAGCAGTACTTC.

The CDR3 DNA is TGTGCCGGGGGACTAGCGGGAGACTACGAGCAGTACTTC. Protein product: CAGGLAGDYEQYF. The chain joins TRBV30 to TRBJ2-7; 14 bases align to TRBD2. The CDR3 totals 13 residues. Germline V gives CDR1 GTSNPN, CDR2 SVGIG (reference sequence). V shed 8 bases and J 3 bases; nucleotides not matched to a gene: 3. The variable domain in full, completed from reference TRBV30 and TRBJ2-7, reads SQTIHQWPATLVQPVGSPLSLECTVEGTSNPNLYWYRQAAGRGLQLLFYSVGIGQISSEVPQNLSASRPQDRQFILSSKKLLLSDSGFYLCAGGLAGDYEQYFGPGTRLTVT.

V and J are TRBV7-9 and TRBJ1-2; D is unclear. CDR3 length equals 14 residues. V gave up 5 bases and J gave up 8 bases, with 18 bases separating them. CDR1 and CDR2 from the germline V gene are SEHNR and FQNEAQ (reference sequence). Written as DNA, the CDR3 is TGTGCCAGCAGCCCCGGGTCCGGGAGAGGAGGCTACACCTTC. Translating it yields CASSPGSGRGGYTF.

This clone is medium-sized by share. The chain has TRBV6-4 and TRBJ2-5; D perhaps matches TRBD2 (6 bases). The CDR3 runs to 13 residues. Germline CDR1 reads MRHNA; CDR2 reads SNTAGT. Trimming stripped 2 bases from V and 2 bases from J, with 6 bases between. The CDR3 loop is CASSDGTQETQYF. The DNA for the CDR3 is TGTGCCAGCAGTGACGGGACTCAAGAGACCCAGTACTTC.

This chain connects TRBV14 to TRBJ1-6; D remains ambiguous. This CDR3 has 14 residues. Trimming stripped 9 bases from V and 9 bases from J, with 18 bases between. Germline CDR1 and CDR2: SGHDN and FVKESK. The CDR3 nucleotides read TGTGCCAGGAACACTCCATGGCCGGGTTCACCCCTCCACTTT. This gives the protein CARNTPWPGSPLHF.

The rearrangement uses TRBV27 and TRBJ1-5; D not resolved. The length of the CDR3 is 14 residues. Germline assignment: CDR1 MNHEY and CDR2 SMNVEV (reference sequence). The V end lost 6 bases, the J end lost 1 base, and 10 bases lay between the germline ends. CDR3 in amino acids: CASRGWRSNQPQHF. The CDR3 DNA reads TGTGCCAGCAGGGGTTGGCGGAGCAATCAGCCCCAGCATTTT.

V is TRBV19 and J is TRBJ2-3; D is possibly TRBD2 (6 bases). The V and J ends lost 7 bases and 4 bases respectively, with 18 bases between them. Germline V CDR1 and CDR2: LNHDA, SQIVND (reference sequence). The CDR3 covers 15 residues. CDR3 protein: CASTEAGPVADTQYF. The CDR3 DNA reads TGTGCCAGTACGGAGGCGGGACCGGTGGCAGATACGCAGTATTTT.

For the CDR3, the DNA is TGCGCCAGCAGCCGGGGACAGTTTGACTCTGGGGCCAACGTCCTGACTTTC. It translates to CASSRGQFDSGANVLTF. This sequence joins TRBV5-1 and TRBJ2-6; 7 bases agree with TRBD1. CDR3 length equals 17 residues. Germline CDR1 reads SGHRS; CDR2 reads YFSETQ. The V segment lost 4 bases and the J segment 0 bases; nucleotides outside the gene matches: 7.

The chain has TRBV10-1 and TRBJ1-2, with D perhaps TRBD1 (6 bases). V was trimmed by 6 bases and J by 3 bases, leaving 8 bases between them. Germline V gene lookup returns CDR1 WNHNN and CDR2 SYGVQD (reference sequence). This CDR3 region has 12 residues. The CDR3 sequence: CASSAGDYGYTF. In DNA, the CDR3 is TGCGCCAGCAGCGCAGGGGACTATGGCTACACCTTC.

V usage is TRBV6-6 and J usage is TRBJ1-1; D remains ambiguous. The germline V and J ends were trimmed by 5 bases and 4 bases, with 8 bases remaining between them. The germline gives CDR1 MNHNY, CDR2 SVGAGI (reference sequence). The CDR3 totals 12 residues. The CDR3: CASSPMSTEAFF. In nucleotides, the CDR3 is TGTGCCAGCAGTCCAATGAGCACTGAAGCTTTCTTT.

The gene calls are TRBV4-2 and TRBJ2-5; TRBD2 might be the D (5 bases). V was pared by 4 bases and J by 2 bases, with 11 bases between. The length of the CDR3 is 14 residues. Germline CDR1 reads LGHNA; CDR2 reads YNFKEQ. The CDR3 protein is CASSPSGEQETQYF. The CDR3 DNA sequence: TGTGCCAGCAGCCCAAGTGGGGAGCAAGAGACCCAGTACTTC.

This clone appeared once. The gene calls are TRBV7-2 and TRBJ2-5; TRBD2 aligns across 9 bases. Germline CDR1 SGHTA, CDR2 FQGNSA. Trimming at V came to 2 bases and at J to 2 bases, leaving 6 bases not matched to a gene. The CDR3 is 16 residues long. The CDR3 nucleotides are TGTGCCAGCAGCTTAAGGGCTAGCGGGAATCAAGAGACCCAGTACTTC. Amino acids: CASSLRASGNQETQYF.

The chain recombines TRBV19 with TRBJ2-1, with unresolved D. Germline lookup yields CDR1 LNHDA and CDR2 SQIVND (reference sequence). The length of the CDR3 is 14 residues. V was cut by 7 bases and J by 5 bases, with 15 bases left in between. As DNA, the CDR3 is TGTGCCAGTACACTCTCCCCGCCTAACAATGAGCAGTTCTTC. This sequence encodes CASTLSPPNNEQFF.

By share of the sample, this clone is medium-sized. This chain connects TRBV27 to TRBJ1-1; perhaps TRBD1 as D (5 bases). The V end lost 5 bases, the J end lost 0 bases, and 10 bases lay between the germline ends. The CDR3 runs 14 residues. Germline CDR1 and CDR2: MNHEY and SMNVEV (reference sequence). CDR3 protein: CASSLDSMNTEAFF. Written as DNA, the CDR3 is TGTGCCAGCAGTCTAGACAGCATGAACACTGAAGCTTTCTTT.

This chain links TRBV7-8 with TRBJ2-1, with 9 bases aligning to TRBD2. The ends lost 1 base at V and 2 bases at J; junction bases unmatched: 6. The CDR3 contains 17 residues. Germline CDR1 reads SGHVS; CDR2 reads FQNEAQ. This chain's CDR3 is CASSLGASGATYNEQFF. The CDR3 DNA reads TGTGCCAGCAGCTTAGGCGCTAGCGGGGCGACCTACAATGAGCAGTTCTTC. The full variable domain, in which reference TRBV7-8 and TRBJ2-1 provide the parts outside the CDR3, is GAGVSQSPRYKVAKRGQDVALRCDPISGHVSLFWYQQALGQGPEFLTYFQNEAQLDKSGLPSDRFFAERPEGSVSTLKIQRTQQEDSAVYLCASSLGASGATYNEQFFGPGTRLTVL.

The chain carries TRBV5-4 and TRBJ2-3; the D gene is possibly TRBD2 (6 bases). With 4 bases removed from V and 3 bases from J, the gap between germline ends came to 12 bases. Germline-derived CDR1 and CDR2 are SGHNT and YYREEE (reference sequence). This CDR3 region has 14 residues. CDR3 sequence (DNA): TGTGCCAGCAGCCCCGGGAGTAAGACAGATACGCAGTATTTT. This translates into CASSPGSKTDTQYF.

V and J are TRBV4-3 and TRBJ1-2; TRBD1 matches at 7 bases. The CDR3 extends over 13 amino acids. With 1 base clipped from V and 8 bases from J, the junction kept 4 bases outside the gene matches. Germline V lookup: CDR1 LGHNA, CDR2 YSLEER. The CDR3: CASSQGQGEGYTF. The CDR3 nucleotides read TGCGCCAGCAGCCAAGGACAGGGAGAGGGCTACACCTTC.

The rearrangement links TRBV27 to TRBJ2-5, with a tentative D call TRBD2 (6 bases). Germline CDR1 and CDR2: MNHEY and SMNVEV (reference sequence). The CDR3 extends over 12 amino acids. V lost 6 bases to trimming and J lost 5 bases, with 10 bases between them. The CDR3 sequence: CASSTSRETQYF. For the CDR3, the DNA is TGTGCCAGCAGCACTAGCCGGGAGACCCAGTACTTC.

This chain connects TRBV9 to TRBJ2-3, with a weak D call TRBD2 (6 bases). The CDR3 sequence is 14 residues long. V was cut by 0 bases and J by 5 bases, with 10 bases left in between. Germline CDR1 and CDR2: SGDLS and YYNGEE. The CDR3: CASSVGGGIDTQYF. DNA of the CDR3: TGTGCCAGCAGCGTAGGAGGAGGGATAGATACGCAGTATTTT.

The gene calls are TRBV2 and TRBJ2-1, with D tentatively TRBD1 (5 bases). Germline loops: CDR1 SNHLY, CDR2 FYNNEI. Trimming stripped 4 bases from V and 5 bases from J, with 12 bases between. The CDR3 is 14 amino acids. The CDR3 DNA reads TGTGCCAGCAGTGTTCAGGGTGGGAACAATGAGCAGTTCTTC. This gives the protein CASSVQGGNNEQFF. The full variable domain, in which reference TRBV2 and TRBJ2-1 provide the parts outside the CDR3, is EPEVTQTPSHQVTQMGQEVILRCVPISNHLYFYWYRQILGQKVEFLVSFYNNEISEKSEIFDDQFSVERPDGSNFTLKIRSTKLEDSAMYFCASSVQGGNNEQFFGPGTRLTVL.

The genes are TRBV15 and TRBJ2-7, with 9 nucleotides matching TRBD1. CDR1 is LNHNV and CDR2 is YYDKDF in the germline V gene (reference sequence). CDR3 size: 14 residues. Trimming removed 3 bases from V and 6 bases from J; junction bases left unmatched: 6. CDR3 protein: CATSRGDREREQYF. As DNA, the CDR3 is TGTGCCACCAGCAGGGGGGACAGGGAGCGCGAGCAGTACTTC.

CDR3 nucleotides: TGTGCCAGTAGCGACAGGGGGGCCTACGAGCAGTACTTC. This sequence encodes CASSDRGAYEQYF. The gene calls are TRBV19 and TRBJ2-7; 9 bases agree with TRBD1. With 6 bases clipped from V and 2 bases from J, the junction kept 2 bases outside the gene matches. Germline V gene lookup returns CDR1 LNHDA and CDR2 SQIVND (reference sequence). The CDR3 consists of 13 residues.

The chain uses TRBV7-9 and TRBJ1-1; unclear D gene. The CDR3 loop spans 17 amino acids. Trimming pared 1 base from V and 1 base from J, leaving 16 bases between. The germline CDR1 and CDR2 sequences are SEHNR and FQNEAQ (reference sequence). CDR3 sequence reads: CASSLEVYGLANTEAFF. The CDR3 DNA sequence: TGTGCCAGCAGCTTAGAGGTCTATGGGCTTGCGAACACTGAAGCTTTCTTT.

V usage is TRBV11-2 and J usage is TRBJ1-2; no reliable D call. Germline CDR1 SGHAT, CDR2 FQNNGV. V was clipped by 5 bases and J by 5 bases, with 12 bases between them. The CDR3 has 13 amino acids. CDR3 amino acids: CASSPDKFYGYTF. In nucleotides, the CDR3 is TGTGCCAGCAGCCCCGACAAGTTTTATGGCTACACCTTC.

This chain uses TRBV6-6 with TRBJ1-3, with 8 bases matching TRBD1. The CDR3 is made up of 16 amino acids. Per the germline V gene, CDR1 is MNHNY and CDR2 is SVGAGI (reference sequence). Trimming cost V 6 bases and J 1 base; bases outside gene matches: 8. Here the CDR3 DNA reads TGTGCCAGCAGGAAAACGACAGGGGAATCTGGAAACACCATATATTTT. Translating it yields CASRKTTGESGNTIYF.

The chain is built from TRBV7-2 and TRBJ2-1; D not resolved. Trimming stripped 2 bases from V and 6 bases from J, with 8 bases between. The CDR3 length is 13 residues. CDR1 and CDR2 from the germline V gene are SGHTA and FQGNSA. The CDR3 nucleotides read TGTGCCAGCAGCTTAATTAACGGCAATGAGCAGTTCTTC. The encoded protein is CASSLINGNEQFF.

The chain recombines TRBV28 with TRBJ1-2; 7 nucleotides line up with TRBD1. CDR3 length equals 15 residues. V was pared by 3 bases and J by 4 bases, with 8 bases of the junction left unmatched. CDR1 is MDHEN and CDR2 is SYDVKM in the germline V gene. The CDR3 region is CASSLDRLPLYGYTF. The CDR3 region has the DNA TGTGCCAGCAGTTTGGACAGGCTCCCCCTCTATGGCTACACCTTC.